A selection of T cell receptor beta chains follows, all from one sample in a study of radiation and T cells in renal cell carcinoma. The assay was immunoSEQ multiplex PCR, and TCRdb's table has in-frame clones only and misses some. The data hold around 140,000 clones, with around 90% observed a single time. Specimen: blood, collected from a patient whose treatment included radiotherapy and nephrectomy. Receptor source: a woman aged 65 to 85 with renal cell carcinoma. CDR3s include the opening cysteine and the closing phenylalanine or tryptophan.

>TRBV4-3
CASSQEAGTGQETQYF
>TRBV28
CASSLIAGKNIQYF
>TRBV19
CASSGRTGRNSPLHF
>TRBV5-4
CASSSLRLAGGIDTQYF
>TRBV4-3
CASSQGLASNEQFF
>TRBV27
CASSLSSGGADEQYF
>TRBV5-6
CASSPGTAEAFF
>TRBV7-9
CASSLSGRASGYTF
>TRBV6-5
CASSYSPGQGFNEQFF
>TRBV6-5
CASSYEGPRSGNTIYF
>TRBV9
CASSVEIAGGTQYF
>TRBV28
CASRPGQGMPNQPQHF
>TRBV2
CASKLLGVGGNTIYF
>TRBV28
CASSLPGLVYRNEQYF
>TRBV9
CASSRTLDRGGNSPLHF
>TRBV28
CASGYTDTQYF
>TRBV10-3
CAISESRGRGSGANVLTF
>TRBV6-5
CASSPARVNQPQHF
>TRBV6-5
CASSPTSGNSPLHF
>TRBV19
CANPKRQNNSPLHF
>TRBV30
CAWSRGGHTEAFF
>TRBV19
CASSIGPGVNTEAFF
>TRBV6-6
CASSYPAVSGDTQYF
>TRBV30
CAWIRITGWGGYTF
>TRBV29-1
CSAGHTEAFF
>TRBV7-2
CASSLVRGAQNTEAFF
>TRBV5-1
CASSSPRLAGGKNTGELFF
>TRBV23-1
CASSQKTGGNSPLHF
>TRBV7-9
CASSFSGATNEKLFF
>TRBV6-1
CASSVRTGDHGYTF
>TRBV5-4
CASSPTGGLSSYEQYF
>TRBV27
CASSFKPGQNSPLHF
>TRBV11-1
CASSLRLALYNEQFF
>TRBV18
CASSTDRAAYEQYF
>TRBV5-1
CASRRLAGSTGELFF
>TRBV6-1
CASSERGGTDTQYF
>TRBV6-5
CASSGQGRNSPLHF
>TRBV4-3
CASSQDPRGANYGYTF
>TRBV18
CASSLTTGATGTEAFF
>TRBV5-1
CASSFTGDEQYF
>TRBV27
CASSFGGGGNHQGYTF
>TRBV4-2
CASAAGGHRTDTQYF
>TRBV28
CASSFPPGRTYNEQFF
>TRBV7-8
CASSFYLGQDNYGYTF
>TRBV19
CASSDRQWSNQPQHF
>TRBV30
CAWEDRTISYEQYF
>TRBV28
CASSQGQGNYGYTF
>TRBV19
CASSIGGLLYEQYF
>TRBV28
CASSLDREINYGYTF
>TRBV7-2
CASSFTNRVSYNEQFF